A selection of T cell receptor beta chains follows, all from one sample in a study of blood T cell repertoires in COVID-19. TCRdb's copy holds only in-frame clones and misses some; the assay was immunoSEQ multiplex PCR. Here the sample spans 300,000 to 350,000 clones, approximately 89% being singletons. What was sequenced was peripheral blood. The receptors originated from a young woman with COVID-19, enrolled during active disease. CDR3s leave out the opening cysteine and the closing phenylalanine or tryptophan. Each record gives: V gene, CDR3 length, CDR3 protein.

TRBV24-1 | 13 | ATSDPTRQGGGYT
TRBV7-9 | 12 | ASSTPGSPLEAF
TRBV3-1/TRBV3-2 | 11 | ASSLGTAYGYT
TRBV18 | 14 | ASSLQAGAFTDTQY
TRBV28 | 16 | ASGSLRSPQATNEKLF
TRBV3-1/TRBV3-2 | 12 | ATRGTGDGETQY
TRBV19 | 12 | ASSIRRTGDTQY
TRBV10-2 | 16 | ASSGTAGGHPSTDTQY
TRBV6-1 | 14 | ASSDAPAGGNQPQH
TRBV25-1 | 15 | ASRYLGATKNTGELF
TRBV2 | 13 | ASSRTSIGTDTQY
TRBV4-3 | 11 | ASSQELGTEAF
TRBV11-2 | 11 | ASSLERGTEAF
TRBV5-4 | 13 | ASSLEDTLGTEAF
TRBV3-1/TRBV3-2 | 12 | ASSHSGGGNEQF
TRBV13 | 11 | ASSHRAPGELF
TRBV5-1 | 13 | ASSLAPGAYNEQF
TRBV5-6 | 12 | ASSWGTGSREAF
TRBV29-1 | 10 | SVSGTSYGYT
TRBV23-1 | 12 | ASGDSGDNQPQH
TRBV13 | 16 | ASSLAGSLNANTGELF
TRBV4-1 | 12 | ASSQGQLLYGYT
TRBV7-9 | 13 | ASSAPGQVLRDYT
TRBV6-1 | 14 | ASSDQRVSSYNEQF
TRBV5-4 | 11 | ASSPGGSDEQF
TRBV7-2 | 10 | ASSFPPYGYT
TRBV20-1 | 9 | SARRADGYT
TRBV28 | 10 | AVGQGVYGYT
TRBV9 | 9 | ASSRGNEQF
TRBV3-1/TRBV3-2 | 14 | ASSHGQGRRNSPLH
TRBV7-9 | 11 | ASSQTGRETQY
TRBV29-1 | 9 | SGAGVTEAF
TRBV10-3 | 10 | ATAGVEETQY
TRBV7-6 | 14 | ASSPGLAVSTDTQY
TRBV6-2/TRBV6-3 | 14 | ASSYSSGPVYNEQF
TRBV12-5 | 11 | ASGSDSYYGYT
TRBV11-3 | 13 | ASSLEGTFNQPQH
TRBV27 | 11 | ASSLSLGRAQH
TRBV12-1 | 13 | ASSRRTGAHYGYT
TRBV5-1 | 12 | ASSPGQGNSPLH
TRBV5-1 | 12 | ASSPRQGLKTQY
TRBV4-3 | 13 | ASSQDFRGLKGYT
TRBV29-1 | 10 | SVPWASGEQY
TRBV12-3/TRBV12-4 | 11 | ASSLASRETQY
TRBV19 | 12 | ASRRPGLLDTIY
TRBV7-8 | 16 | ASSSRDRGLSGANVLT
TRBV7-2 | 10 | ASSVVTGGYT
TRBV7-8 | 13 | ASSPPGLAAYTQY
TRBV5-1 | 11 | ASSLGTDSPLH
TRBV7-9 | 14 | ASSLGPTLSGNEQF
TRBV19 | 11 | ASSKRAGTEAF
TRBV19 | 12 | ASSKNRETGELF
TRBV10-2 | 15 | ASSPGTSGGPQETQY
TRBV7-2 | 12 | ASSLLAETDTQY
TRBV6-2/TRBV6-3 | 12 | ASGQRGDTGELF
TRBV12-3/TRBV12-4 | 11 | ASGGERTNTIY